Presented here are 17 T cell receptor beta chains from one specimen sequenced in a study of PD-1 blockade in classical Hodgkin lymphoma. The table came from immunoSEQ multiplex PCR; TCRdb's copy has only in-frame clones and leaves some out. Of tens of thousands of clones detected, 82% appear once; the ten largest clones hold under 14%. Brentuximab vedotin exposure varied, and every patient relapsed after autologous stem cell transplantation. The sample consisted of peripheral blood mononuclear cells (PBMCs), taken before the second cycle of nivolumab. The receptors here all came from a human donor with classical Hodgkin lymphoma.

J is TRBJ1-2 and V is TRBV12-2; the D call TRBD1 from the table was never checked on the DNA. TRBV12-2 is annotated as a pseudogene. The CDR3 is made up of 14 amino acids. CDR3: CASRHYRPNYGYTF. The DNA of the CDR3 is TGTGCAAGTCGCCACTACAGGCCAAACTATGGCTACACCTTC.

This clone turned up a few times. V and J are TRBV28 and TRBJ2-1; TRBD1 agrees at 8 bases. The germline gives CDR1 MDHEN, CDR2 SYDVKM. V gave up 5 bases and J gave up 3 bases; unmatched junction bases: 9. The CDR3 extends over 16 amino acids. DNA for the CDR3: TGTGCCAGCAGTCCTGGGACAGGTTTGAGCTACAATGAGCAGTTCTTC. This gives the protein CASSPGTGLSYNEQFF.

V gene TRBV7-3 combines with J gene TRBJ2-5; D not certain. The CDR3 loop spans 12 amino acids. V shed 3 bases and J shed 6 bases, with 8 bases lying between them. Germline CDR1 reads SGHTA; CDR2 reads FQGTGA. This CDR3 reads CASSFNRKTQYF. CDR3 DNA: TGTGCCAGCAGCTTTAATCGAAAGACCCAGTACTTC.

The chain recombines TRBV5-1 with TRBJ2-5; D is uncertain. Germline V CDR1 and CDR2: SGHRS, YFSETQ. V was clipped by 4 bases and J by 2 bases, with 6 bases between them. The CDR3 has 12 residues. CDR3 coding DNA: TGCGCCAGCAGCCTCGAACAAGAGACCCAGTACTTC. It translates to CASSLEQETQYF.

The chain links TRBV6-1 to TRBJ1-2, with 8 bases fitting TRBD1. From germline, CDR1 is MNHNS and CDR2 SASEGT. Losses at the gene ends were 4 bases for V and 0 bases for J; bases not matched to a gene: 4. This CDR3 contains 15 residues. The CDR3 is CASSGAGQANYGYTF. Here the CDR3 DNA reads TGTGCCAGCAGTGGGGCGGGACAGGCTAACTATGGCTACACCTTC.

The gene calls are TRBV6-1 and TRBJ2-6; D is unresolved. CDR1 MNHNS and CDR2 SASEGT come from the germline V gene. Trimming left V 0 bases short and J 8 bases short, with 14 bases between. This CDR3 comprises 16 residues. The CDR3 nucleotides are TGTGCCAGCAGTGAAGCTTGGGCCCTCGGGCCCAACGTCCTGACTTTC. Protein: CASSEAWALGPNVLTF.

This clone was seen only once. V and J are TRBV18 and TRBJ2-3; TRBD1 is a possible D gene (6 bases). The CDR3 is 15 residues long. The germline V gene encodes CDR1 KGHSH and CDR2 LQKENI. Trimming removed 3 bases from V and 6 bases from J, with 16 bases in between. In DNA, the CDR3 is TGTGCCAGCTCACCGAGGAACAGGGCCAGCGATACGCAGTATTTT. It codes for CASSPRNRASDTQYF.

The chain carries TRBV4-3 and TRBJ2-1; possible D gene TRBD2, 6 bases. CDR1 is LGHNA, CDR2 YSLEER, per germline. The V gene lost 0 bases and the J gene lost 1 base, with 10 bases spanning the gap. This CDR3 contains 16 residues. As DNA, the CDR3 is TGCGCCAGCAGCCAAGATCGGGGGACTTCCTACAATGAGCAGTTCTTC. It yields the protein CASSQDRGTSYNEQFF.

V usage is TRBV7-9 and J usage is TRBJ1-5; 9 nucleotides line up with TRBD1. Trimming at V came to 4 bases and at J to 3 bases, leaving 4 bases not matched to a gene. Looked up from germline, CDR1 is SEHNR and CDR2 is FQNEAQ (reference sequence). The length of the CDR3 is 15 residues. CDR3 in amino acids: CASSSGQGTNQPQHF. CDR3 in DNA: TGTGCCAGCAGCTCTGGACAGGGGACCAATCAGCCCCAGCATTTT.

The table lists this clone with a few counts. V gene TRBV6-5 combines with J gene TRBJ2-5; unclear D gene. The V gene lost 6 bases and the J gene lost 1 base, with 9 bases spanning the gap. Germline CDR1 MNHEY, CDR2 SVGAGI. The CDR3 is 13 amino acids. The CDR3 sequence is CASSTHPQETQYF. The CDR3 bases are TGTGCCAGCAGCACACACCCCCAAGAGACCCAGTACTTC.

This clone was seen just once. The V call is TRBV28, the J call TRBJ1-3; D ambiguous. Germline V gene data show CDR1 as MDHEN and CDR2 as SYDVKM. This CDR3 comprises 14 residues. The V end lost 4 bases, the J end lost 0 bases, and 7 bases lay between the germline ends. CDR3: CASSSGTSGNTIYF. The CDR3 DNA is TGTGCCAGCAGTTCAGGTACCTCTGGAAACACCATATATTTT.

The chain carries TRBV28 and TRBJ2-3, with D perhaps assigned TRBD1 or TRBD2 (5 bases each). The CDR3 covers 15 residues. Trimming cost V 2 bases and J 4 bases, with 13 bases left between them. CDR1 MDHEN and CDR2 SYDVKM come from the germline V gene. The CDR3 reads CASSLVGDGPDTQYF. DNA of the CDR3: TGTGCCAGCAGTTTAGTGGGGGATGGTCCAGATACGCAGTATTTT.

The chain joins TRBV4-3 to TRBJ2-7; D may match TRBD1 or TRBD2 (5 bases each). With 2 bases removed from V and 1 base from J, the gap between germline ends came to 18 bases. The CDR3 runs 17 residues. Germline V gene sequence: CDR1 LGHNA, CDR2 YSLEER. The DNA for the CDR3 is TGCGCCAGCAGCCAAACTTTTGGGGGTGAAGGGTCCTACGAGCAGTACTTC. Its translation is CASSQTFGGEGSYEQYF.

The V gene is TRBV15, the J gene TRBJ2-3; a possible D gene is TRBD2 (5 bases). Germline V gene sequence: CDR1 LNHNV, CDR2 YYDKDF (reference sequence). The V end lost 5 bases, the J end lost 8 bases, and 14 bases lay between the germline ends. The CDR3 has 13 residues. The CDR3 DNA reads as TGTGCCACCAGCCCACGAGACTATCCTACGCAGTATTTT. Translation gives CATSPRDYPTQYF.

V and J are TRBV10-3 and TRBJ1-6, with TRBD1 matching 7 bases. The CDR3 length is 16 residues. CDR1 is ENHRY, CDR2 SYGVKD, per germline. With 8 bases clipped from V and 0 bases from J, the junction kept 7 bases outside the gene matches. This chain's CDR3 is CAIGGDSFSYNSPLHF. CDR3 bases: TGTGCCATCGGGGGGGACAGTTTCTCCTATAATTCACCCCTCCACTTT.

V usage is TRBV7-9 and J usage is TRBJ2-5; TRBD2 might be the D (6 bases). The V and J ends lost 3 bases and 3 bases respectively, with 11 bases between them. Germline-derived CDR1 and CDR2 are SEHNR and FQNEAQ (reference sequence). This CDR3 contains 14 residues. The CDR3 DNA sequence: TGTGCCAGCAGCTTGGGGACTCAGGAAGAGACCCAGTACTTC. It is translated as CASSLGTQEETQYF.

This chain connects TRBV7-8 to TRBJ1-4; 9 bases are shared with TRBD1. Trimming removed 5 bases from V and 7 bases from J; junction bases left unmatched: 14. This CDR3 spans 17 amino acids. Per germline, CDR1 SGHVS and CDR2 FQNEAQ. DNA for the CDR3: TGTGCCAGCAGCCGTCTCCGACCACAGGGGGCGAGTGAAAAACTGTTTTTT. Residues: CASSRLRPQGASEKLFF.